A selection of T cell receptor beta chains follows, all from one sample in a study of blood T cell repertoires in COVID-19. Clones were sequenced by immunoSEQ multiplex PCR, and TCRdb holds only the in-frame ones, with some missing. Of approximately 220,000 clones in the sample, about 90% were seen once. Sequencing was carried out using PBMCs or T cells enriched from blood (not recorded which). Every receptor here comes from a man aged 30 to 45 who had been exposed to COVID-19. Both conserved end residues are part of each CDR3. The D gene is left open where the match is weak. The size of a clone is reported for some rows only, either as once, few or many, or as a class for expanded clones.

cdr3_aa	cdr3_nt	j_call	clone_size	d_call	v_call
CASSLGQGERNSPLHF	TGTGCCAGCAGCTTAGGTCAGGGGGAACGTAATTCACCCCTCCACTTT	TRBJ1-6	NA	TRBD1	TRBV7-2
CASRGDRGRSPLHF	TGTGCCAGCAGGGGAGACAGGGGGCGTTCACCCCTCCACTTT	TRBJ1-6	once	TRBD1	TRBV9
CASGLTEETQYF	TGTGCTAGTGGGCTAACAGAAGAGACCCAGTACTTC	TRBJ2-5	NA	NA	TRBV12-5
CASSTGHPNTGELFF	TGCGCCAGCAGTACTGGACACCCGAACACCGGGGAGCTGTTTTTT	TRBJ2-2	NA	NA	TRBV5-1
CASSEGGAYEQYF	TGTGCCAGCAGTGAGGGAGGGGCCTACGAGCAGTACTTC	TRBJ2-7	NA	TRBD2	TRBV6-1
CASSFGTAPEEQYF	TGTGCCAGTAGTTTTGGGACAGCTCCGGAGGAGCAGTACTTC	TRBJ2-7	NA	TRBD1	TRBV19
CASSELAGGTDTQYF	TGTGCCAGCAGTGAACTAGCGGGGGGCACAGATACGCAGTATTTT	TRBJ2-3	NA	TRBD2	TRBV2
CASSSPGLEVYEQYF	TGTGCCAGCAGCTCCCCGGGACTAGAGGTTTACGAGCAGTACTTC	TRBJ2-7	NA	TRBD2	TRBV7-9
CASSTDIGAANTGELFF	TGTGCCAGCAGTACGGACATTGGGGCCGCGAACACCGGGGAGCTGTTTTTT	TRBJ2-2	NA	NA	TRBV5-4
CASSPDQGNTGELFF	TGTGCCAGCAGCCCAGACCAGGGGAACACCGGGGAGCTGTTTTTT	TRBJ2-2	NA	NA	TRBV4-2
CAISEARGGNEQFF	TGTGCCATCAGTGAGGCGAGGGGGGGTAATGAGCAGTTCTTC	TRBJ2-1	NA	NA	TRBV10-3
CASSLSPGRRGETQYF	TGTGCCAGCAGCCTATCTCCGGGGAGGAGGGGAGAGACCCAGTACTTC	TRBJ2-5	NA	NA	TRBV27
CASSPQGVRAEAFF	TGCGCCAGCAGCCCTCAGGGGGTGAGGGCTGAAGCTTTCTTT	TRBJ1-1	NA	TRBD1	TRBV4-3
CSGGRSDRYGYTF	TGCAGCGGGGGGCGATCGGACAGATATGGCTACACCTTC	TRBJ1-2	NA	NA	TRBV29-1
CASSESGSTNEKLFF	TGTGCCAGCAGTGAATCAGGCAGCACTAATGAAAAACTGTTTTTT	TRBJ1-4	NA	NA	TRBV25-1
CASSYSGGVDEKLFF	TGTGCCAGCAGTTACTCAGGGGGAGTAGATGAAAAACTGTTTTTT	TRBJ1-4	NA	NA	TRBV6-5
CASSGQPTFYNSPLHF	TGCGCCAGCAGCGGGCAGCCAACCTTCTATAATTCACCCCTCCACTTT	TRBJ1-6	NA	NA	TRBV4-1
CASSLSPEETQYF	TGTGCCAGCAGCTTATCCCCCGAGGAGACCCAGTACTTC	TRBJ2-5	NA	NA	TRBV5-4
CASRAGTDSYEQYF	TGCGCCAGCAGAGCCGGGACAGACTCCTACGAGCAGTACTTC	TRBJ2-7	NA	TRBD1	TRBV10-2
CASSYGRAGQNTIYF	TGTGCCAGCAGCTACGGGCGGGCCGGGCAGAACACCATATATTTT	TRBJ1-3	NA	NA	TRBV7-2
CASSQTLRGGGGELFF	TGTGCCAGCAGCCAAACGTTGAGGGGGGGCGGCGGGGAGCTGTTTTTT	TRBJ2-2	NA	NA	TRBV4-2
CASSREQPTNEKLFF	TGTGCCAGTAGTCGGGAACAGCCAACTAATGAAAAACTGTTTTTT	TRBJ1-4	NA	NA	TRBV19
CASSLEGAGGYTF	TGTGCCAGCAGCCTGGAGGGGGCCGGGGGCTACACCTTC	TRBJ1-2	NA	TRBD1	TRBV5-4
CASSLLSPGGAGELFF	TGTGCCAGCAGCCTACTCTCCCCCGGGGGAGCCGGGGAGCTGTTTTTT	TRBJ2-2	NA	NA	TRBV9
CASSLQGSGTEAFF	TGTGCCAGCAGCTTACAGGGTTCGGGCACTGAAGCTTTCTTT	TRBJ1-1	NA	NA	TRBV7-6
CASSGLGGVEAFF	TGTGCCAGCTCCGGATTAGGAGGGGTTGAAGCTTTCTTT	TRBJ1-1	NA	NA	TRBV2
CASSGWTGEDYGYTF	TGTGCCAGCAGCGGTTGGACAGGGGAAGACTATGGCTACACCTTC	TRBJ1-2	NA	TRBD1	TRBV5-6
CASRGTGNQPQHF	TGTGCCAGCAGAGGGACAGGCAATCAGCCCCAGCATTTT	TRBJ1-5	NA	TRBD1	TRBV12-3/TRBV12-4
CASSLYRGEQYF	TGTGCCAGCAGCTTGTACAGGGGCGAGCAGTACTTC	TRBJ2-7	NA	TRBD1	TRBV5-5
CASSHRPFDWGGGTEAFF	TGTGCCAGCAGCCACCGACCATTTGATTGGGGAGGGGGAACTGAAGCTTTCTTT	TRBJ1-1	NA	NA	TRBV3-1/TRBV3-2
CATSRDGYNEQFF	TGTGCCACCAGCAGAGACGGCTACAATGAGCAGTTCTTC	TRBJ2-1	once	NA	TRBV15
CASSQDRTSGGATPLIGELFF	TGCGCCAGCAGCCAAGATCGGACTAGCGGGGGGGCCACCCCTCTAATAGGGGAGCTGTTTTTT	TRBJ2-2	once	TRBD2	TRBV4-3
CASKGQGSSYEQYF	TGTGCCAGCAAGGGACAGGGAAGCTCCTACGAGCAGTACTTC	TRBJ2-7	NA	TRBD1	TRBV2
CASSPGGTRYTGELFF	TGTGCCAGCAGCCCAGGGGGGACCCGTTACACCGGGGAGCTGTTTTTT	TRBJ2-2	NA	NA	TRBV7-6
CASSQDSWGSGGDTQYF	TGTGCCAGCAGCCAAGACTCCTGGGGTAGCGGGGGCGATACGCAGTATTTT	TRBJ2-3	NA	TRBD2	TRBV3-1/TRBV3-2
CASSQRGGPRPETQYF	TGTGCCAGCAGTCAAAGGGGGGGGCCCCGTCCGGAGACCCAGTACTTC	TRBJ2-5	NA	NA	TRBV25-1
CASSPEDRVRASNNSPLHF	TGTGCCAGCAGCCCCGAAGACAGGGTGAGGGCAAGTAATAATTCACCCCTCCACTTT	TRBJ1-6	NA	NA	TRBV21-1
CASSQGQGNSPLHF	TGTGCCAGCAGCCAAGGACAGGGGAATTCACCCCTCCACTTT	TRBJ1-6	NA	TRBD1	TRBV7-3
CSYMEGYGYTF	TGCAGTTATATGGAGGGATATGGCTACACCTTC	TRBJ1-2	NA	NA	TRBV20-1
CASSLFSPGNYEQYF	TGTGCCAGCAGCTTGTTTTCCCCAGGGAACTACGAGCAGTACTTC	TRBJ2-7	NA	NA	TRBV5-5
CASSLQGQGYEKLFF	TGTGCCAGCAGCTTGCAGGGACAGGGATATGAAAAACTGTTTTTT	TRBJ1-4	few	TRBD1	TRBV5-5
CASSAIPTEPQHF	TGTGCCAGTAGTGCCATCCCTACGGAGCCCCAGCATTTT	TRBJ1-5	NA	NA	TRBV19
CASSHPSGGFNEQFF	TGTGCCAGCAGCCACCCTAGCGGGGGTTTCAATGAGCAGTTCTTC	TRBJ2-1	NA	TRBD2	TRBV11-2
CASSQLPGQATQYF	TGTGCCAGCAGCCAGTTACCGGGACAGGCAACCCAGTACTTC	TRBJ2-5	once	TRBD1	TRBV5-6
CASSLQIQGAREQYF	TGTGCCAGCAGCCTTCAAATACAGGGGGCTAGAGAGCAGTACTTC	TRBJ2-7	NA	TRBD1	TRBV7-2
CASTQDRAGNTIYF	TGTGCCAGTACCCAGGACAGGGCTGGAAACACCATATATTTT	TRBJ1-3	NA	TRBD1	TRBV19
CATRRDRVNTGELFF	TGTGCCACGCGGCGGGACAGGGTCAACACCGGGGAGCTGTTTTTT	TRBJ2-2	NA	TRBD1	TRBV6-5
CASNLSGRTGFGYTF	TGTGCCAGCAACCTTTCTGGGCGGACAGGGTTTGGCTACACCTTC	TRBJ1-2	NA	TRBD1	TRBV6-5